This T cell receptor beta chain was obtained from a study of control samples from healthy donors and cancer patients. The V segment lost 5 bases and the J segment 5 bases; nucleotides outside the gene matches: 6. CDR1 is SEHNR and CDR2 is FQNEAQ in the germline V gene (reference sequence). The CDR3 consists of 14 residues. Method: immunoSEQ multiplex PCR; TCRdb's copy keeps in-frame clones and lacks some. The sample yields some 130,000 clones, roughly 92% seen once. The J gene is TRBJ1-1, the V gene TRBV7-9; TRBD1 matches 9 bases. This clonotype originated in a man aged 18 to 30 in good health. The sequencing sample was made of blood. DNA of the CDR3: TGTGCCAGCAGCGTACAGGGGGCGCGGACTGAAGCTTTCTTT. Its translation is CASSVQGARTEAFF.